This T cell receptor beta chain was captured by sequencing in a study of T cell responses to AZD1222 COVID-19 vaccine. The CDR3 extends over 15 amino acids. Germline V gene sequence: CDR1 LGHNA, CDR2 YSLEER. The junction had 3 bases not matched to a gene; V was cut back by 2 bases and J by 6 bases. Generated by immunoSEQ multiplex PCR, the TCRdb table keeps only in-frame clones and is missing some. The sample includes roughly 100,000 clones, roughly 86% of them seen just once. Sequences were derived from peripheral blood, sampled 28 days after the second dose of the MenACWY control vaccine. The genes are TRBV4-3 and TRBJ1-6; TRBD1 agrees at 8 bases. This clonotype was sampled from an adult who received the MenACWY meningococcal vaccine as a control. CDR3 in DNA: TGCGCCAGCAGCCAAAAGGGACAGGCTAATTCACCCCTCCACTTT. Protein sequence: CASSQKGQANSPLHF.